This TCR beta chain derives from a study of cytomegalovirus exposure and HLA in healthy donors. General study findings and limits: Per a later analysis, HLA-associated TCR beta chains showed more clonal expansion than other, equally common TCR beta chains.

Note on this clone: The antigen is not known.

V lost 3 bases and J lost 5, with 8 bases in between. The CDR3 is 13 amino acids. Germline values: CDR1 KGHSH, CDR2 LQKENI. PCR used 60 Vbeta primers and 13 Jbeta primers. The repertoire was sequenced with immunoSEQ multiplex PCR; TCRdb's copy has only in-frame clones and lacks some. The sample has around 100,000 clones, around 62% seen once. This sequence originates from a young man in good health and CMV-seropositive. The chain couples TRBV18 to TRBJ2-1; D ambiguous. Sequenced material: PBMCs. CDR3 protein: CASSPGLNNEQFF. The DNA for the CDR3 is TGTGCCAGCTCACCGGGCTTGAACAATGAGCAGTTCTTC.